This paragraph covers one T cell receptor beta chain sequence. The antigen is not known. TCRdb redid the calling of the 5' RACE reads with MiXCR, one entry per CDR3 protein. This table holds 350,000 to 450,000 distinct CDR3 sequences, approximately 20% found once. Germline lookup yields CDR1 SGHRS and CDR2 YFSETQ. V dropped 3 bases and J dropped 0; count of bases not matched to a gene: 3. This CDR3 is built from 17 residues. These data originate in a study of CD8 T cells in ankylosing spondylitis. Study-wide points: Reportedly, significant enrichment of disease-linked clones occurred in matched ankylosing spondylitis synovial fluid.

The chain links TRBV5-1 to TRBJ2-3, with 14 bases aligning to TRBD2. Sequenced: blood, either unsorted or a sorted T cell fraction (not recorded which). The receptor was derived from a male donor with ankylosing spondylitis or in good health (not recorded which). The CDR3 loop is CASSSTSGGDSTDTQYF. The CDR3 DNA is TGCGCCAGCAGCTCGACTAGCGGGGGGGATAGCACAGATACGCAGTATTTT.